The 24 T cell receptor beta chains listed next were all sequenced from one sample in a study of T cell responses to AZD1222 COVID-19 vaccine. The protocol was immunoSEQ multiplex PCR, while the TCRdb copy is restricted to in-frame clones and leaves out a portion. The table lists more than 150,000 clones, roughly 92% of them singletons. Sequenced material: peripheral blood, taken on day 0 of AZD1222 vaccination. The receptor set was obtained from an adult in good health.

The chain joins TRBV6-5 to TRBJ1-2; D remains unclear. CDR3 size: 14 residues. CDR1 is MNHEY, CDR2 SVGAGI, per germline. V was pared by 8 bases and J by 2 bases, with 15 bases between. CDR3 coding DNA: TGTGCCAGCCTTGACTTAACCGTAAACTATGGCTACACCTTC. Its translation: CASLDLTVNYGYTF.

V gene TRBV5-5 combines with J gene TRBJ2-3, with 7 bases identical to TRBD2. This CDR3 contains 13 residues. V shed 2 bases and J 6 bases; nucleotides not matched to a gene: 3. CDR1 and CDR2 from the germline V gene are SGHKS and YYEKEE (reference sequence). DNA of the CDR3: TGTGCCAGCAGCTTCCCCGGGGGGGATACGCAGTATTTT. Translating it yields CASSFPGGDTQYF.

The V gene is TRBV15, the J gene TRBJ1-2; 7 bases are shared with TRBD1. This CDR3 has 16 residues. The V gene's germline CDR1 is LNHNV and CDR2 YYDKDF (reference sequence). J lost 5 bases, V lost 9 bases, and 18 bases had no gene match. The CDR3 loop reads CATKESRDSALYGYTF. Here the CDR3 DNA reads TGTGCCACTAAGGAGTCCCGGGACAGTGCACTGTATGGCTACACCTTC.

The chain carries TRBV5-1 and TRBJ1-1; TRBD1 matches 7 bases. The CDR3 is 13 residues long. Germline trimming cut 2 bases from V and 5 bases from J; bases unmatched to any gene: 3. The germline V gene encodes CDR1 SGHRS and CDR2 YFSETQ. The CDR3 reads CASSFDRVTEAFF. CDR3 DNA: TGCGCCAGCAGCTTCGACAGGGTAACTGAAGCTTTCTTT.

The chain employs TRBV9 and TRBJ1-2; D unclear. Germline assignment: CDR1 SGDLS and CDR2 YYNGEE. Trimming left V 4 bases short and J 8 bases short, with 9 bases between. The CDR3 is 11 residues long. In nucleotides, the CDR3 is TGTGCCAGCAGCCGCGACACAGGCTACACCTTC. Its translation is CASSRDTGYTF.

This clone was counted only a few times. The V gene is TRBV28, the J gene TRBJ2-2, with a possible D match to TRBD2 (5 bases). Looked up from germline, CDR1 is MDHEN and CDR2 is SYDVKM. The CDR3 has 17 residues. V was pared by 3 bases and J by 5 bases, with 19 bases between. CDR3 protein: CASSFYTLAKGTGELFF. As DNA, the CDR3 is TGTGCCAGCAGTTTTTACACCCTAGCCAAGGGTACCGGGGAGCTGTTTTTT. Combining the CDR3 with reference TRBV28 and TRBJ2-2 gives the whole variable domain DVKVTQSSRYLVKRTGEKVFLECVQDMDHENMFWYRQDPGLGLRLIYFSYDVKMKEKGDIPEGYSVSREKKERFSLILESASTNQTSMYLCASSFYTLAKGTGELFFGEGSRLTVL.

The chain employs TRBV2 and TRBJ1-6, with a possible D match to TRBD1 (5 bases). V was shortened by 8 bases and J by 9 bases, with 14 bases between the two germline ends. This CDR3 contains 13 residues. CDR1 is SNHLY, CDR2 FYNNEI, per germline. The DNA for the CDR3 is TGTGCCAGCCACGGGACCTCGGGTTCACCCCTCCACTTT. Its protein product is CASHGTSGSPLHF.

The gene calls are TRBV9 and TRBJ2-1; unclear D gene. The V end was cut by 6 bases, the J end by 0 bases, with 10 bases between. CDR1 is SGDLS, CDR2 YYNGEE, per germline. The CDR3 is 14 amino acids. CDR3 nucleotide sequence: TGTGCCAGCACTCCTCGGAGCTCCTACAATGAGCAGTTCTTC. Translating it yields CASTPRSSYNEQFF. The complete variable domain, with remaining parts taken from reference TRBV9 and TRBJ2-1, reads DSGVTQTPKHLITATGQRVTLRCSPRSGDLSVYWYQQSLDQGLQFLIQYYNGEERAKGNILERFSAQQFPDLHSELNLSSLELGDSALYFCASTPRSSYNEQFFGPGTRLTVL.

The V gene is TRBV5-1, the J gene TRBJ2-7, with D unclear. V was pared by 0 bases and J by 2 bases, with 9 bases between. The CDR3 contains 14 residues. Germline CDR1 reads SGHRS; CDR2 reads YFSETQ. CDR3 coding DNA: TGCGCCAGCAGCTTGGGGACCTACGCCTACGAGCAGTACTTC. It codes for CASSLGTYAYEQYF.

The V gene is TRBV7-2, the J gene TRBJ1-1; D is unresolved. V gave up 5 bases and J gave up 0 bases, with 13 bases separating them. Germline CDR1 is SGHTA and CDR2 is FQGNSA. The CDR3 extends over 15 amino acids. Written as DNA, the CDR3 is TGTGCCAGCAGCCAGACGCAGACGGTGAACACTGAAGCTTTCTTT. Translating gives CASSQTQTVNTEAFF.

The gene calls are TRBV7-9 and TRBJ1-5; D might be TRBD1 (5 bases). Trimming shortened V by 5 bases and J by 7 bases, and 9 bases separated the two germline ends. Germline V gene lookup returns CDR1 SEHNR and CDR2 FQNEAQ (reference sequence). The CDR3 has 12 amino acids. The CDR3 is CASSPTGQPQHF. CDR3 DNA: TGTGCCAGCAGCCCTACAGGACAGCCCCAGCATTTT.

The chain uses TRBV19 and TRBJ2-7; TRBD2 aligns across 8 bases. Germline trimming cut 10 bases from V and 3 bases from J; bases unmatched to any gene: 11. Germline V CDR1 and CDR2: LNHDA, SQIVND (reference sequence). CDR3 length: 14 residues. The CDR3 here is CATMDGTSGYEQYF. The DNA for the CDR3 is TGTGCCACCATGGATGGGACTAGTGGCTACGAGCAGTACTTC.

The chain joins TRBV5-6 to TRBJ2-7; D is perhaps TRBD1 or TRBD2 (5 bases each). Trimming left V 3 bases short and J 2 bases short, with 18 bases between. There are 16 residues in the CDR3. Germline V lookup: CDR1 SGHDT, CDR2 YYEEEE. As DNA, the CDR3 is TGTGCCAGCAGCTGGGGAGACAGAATCGCCACCTACGAGCAGTACGTC. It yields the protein CASSWGDRIATYEQYV.

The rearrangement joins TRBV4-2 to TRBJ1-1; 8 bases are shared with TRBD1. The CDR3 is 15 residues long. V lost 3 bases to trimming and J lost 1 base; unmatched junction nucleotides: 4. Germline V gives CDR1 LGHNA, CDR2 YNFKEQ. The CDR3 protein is CASSHSTGANTEAFF. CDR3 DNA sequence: TGTGCCAGCAGCCATTCGACAGGGGCGAACACTGAAGCTTTCTTT.

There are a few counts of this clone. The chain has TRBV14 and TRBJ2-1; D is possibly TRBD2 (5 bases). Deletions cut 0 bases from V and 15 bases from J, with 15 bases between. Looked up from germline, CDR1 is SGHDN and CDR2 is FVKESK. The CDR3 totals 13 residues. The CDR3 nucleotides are TGTGCCAGCAGCCAAGACCCCGACTACCGGGCGTTCTTC. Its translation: CASSQDPDYRAFF.

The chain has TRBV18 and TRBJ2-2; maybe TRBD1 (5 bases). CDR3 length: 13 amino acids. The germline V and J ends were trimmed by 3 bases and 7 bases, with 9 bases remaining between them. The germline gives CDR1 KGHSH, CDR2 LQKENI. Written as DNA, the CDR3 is TGTGCCAGCTCACCCAACCAGGGCGGGGAGCTGTTTTTT. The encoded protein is CASSPNQGGELFF.

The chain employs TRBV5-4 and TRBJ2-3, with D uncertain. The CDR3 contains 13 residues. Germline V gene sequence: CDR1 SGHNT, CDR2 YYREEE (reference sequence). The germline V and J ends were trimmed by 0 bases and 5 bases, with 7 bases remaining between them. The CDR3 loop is CASSLASEDTQYF. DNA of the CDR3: TGTGCCAGCAGCTTGGCCTCCGAAGATACGCAGTATTTT. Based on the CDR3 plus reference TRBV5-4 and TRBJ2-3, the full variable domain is ETGVTQSPTHLIKTRGQQVTLRCSSQSGHNTVSWYQQALGQGPQFIFQYYREEENGRGNFPPRFSGLQFPNYSSELNVNALELDDSALYLCASSLASEDTQYFGPGTRLTVL.

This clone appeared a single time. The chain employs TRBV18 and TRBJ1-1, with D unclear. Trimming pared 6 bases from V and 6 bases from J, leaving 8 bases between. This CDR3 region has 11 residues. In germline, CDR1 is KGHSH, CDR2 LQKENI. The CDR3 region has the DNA TGTGCCAGCTCCGAGGGAGCTGAAGCTTTCTTT. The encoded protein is CASSEGAEAFF.

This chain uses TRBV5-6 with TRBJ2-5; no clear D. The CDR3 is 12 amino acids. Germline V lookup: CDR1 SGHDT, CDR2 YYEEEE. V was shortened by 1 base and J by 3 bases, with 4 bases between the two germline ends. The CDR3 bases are TGTGCCAGCAGCTTGAAAAAAGAGACCCAGTACTTC. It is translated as CASSLKKETQYF.

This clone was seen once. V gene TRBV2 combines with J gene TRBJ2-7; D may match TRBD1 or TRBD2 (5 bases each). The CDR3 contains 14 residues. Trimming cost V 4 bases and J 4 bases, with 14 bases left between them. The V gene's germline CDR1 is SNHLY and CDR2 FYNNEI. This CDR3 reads CASSGDGERYEQYF. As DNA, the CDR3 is TGTGCCAGCAGTGGGGACGGGGAGCGTTACGAGCAGTACTTC.

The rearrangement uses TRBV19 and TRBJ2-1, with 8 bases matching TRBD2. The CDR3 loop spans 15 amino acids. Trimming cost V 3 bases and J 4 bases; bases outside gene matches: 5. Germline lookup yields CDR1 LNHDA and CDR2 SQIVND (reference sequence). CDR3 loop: CASSIGAGAYNEQFF. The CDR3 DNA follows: TGTGCCAGTAGTATTGGAGCGGGAGCGTACAATGAGCAGTTCTTC.

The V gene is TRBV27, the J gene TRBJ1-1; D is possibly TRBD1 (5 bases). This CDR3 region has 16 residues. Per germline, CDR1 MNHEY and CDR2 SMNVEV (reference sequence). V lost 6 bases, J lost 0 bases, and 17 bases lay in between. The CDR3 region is CASRPLTGVMNTEAFF. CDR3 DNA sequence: TGTGCCAGCAGACCCTTAACAGGTGTAATGAACACTGAAGCTTTCTTT.

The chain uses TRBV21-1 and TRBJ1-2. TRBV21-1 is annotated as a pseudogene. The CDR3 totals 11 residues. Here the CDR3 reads CASSLWGGYTF. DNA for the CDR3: TGTGCCAGCAGCCTTTGGGGTGGCTACACCTTC.

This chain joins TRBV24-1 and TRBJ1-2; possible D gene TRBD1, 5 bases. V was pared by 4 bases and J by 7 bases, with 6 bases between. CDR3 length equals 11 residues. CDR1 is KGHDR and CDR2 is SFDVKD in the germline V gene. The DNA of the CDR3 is TGTGCCACCAGTGAGGGGGGTGGCTACACCTTC. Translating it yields CATSEGGGYTF.